The entry below describes one TCR beta chain. Its antigen is currently not known. Base qualities were left out, and no much larger clone turns up one base away. Library prep was done by the immunoSEQ multiplex PCR assay. DNA from the cultured, isolated CD4+ T cells was subjected to TCR beta CDR3 sequencing. The paper's data handling went like this. Non-productive TCR sequences were removed and reads were trimmed to the CDR3 region, keeping CDR3s of at least 7 amino acids. The MANAFEST web app was used to pick out antigen-specific clonotypes by comparing their expansion in peptide wells with that in reference cultures. Positive clones required FDR<0.05 expansion versus reference and all other wells, odds ratio above 5, and frequency above 0.1% in two replicate wells. Clonotypes significantly expanded in SARS-CoV-2 spike wells and in at least one common cold coronavirus spike condition were defined as cross-reactive. Using the stringdist R package, CDR3 similarity was measured by Levenshtein distance, and unrooted trees were constructed with ape in R 3.6.1. In TCRdb, the immuneACCESS table is reduced to in-frame sequences with V and J assigned. These tables do not hold every clone; where another copy was compared, an unresolved V gene accounts for under half, and the others remain unexplained. V and J calls and clone size are those listed in that table; D and trimming were worked out from the DNA. The sample records 45,000 to 70,000 clones, about 77% of which are singletons. 4.5% to 7% of the sample lies in the top ten.

Its CDR3 holds 13 amino acids, cysteine through phenylalanine. The sequence is cut down to CDR3 DNA, 39 bases in frame from base 1. Trimming removed 5 bases from V and 5 bases from J, leaving 12 bases between the germline ends. CDR1 and CDR2, looked up from the germline V gene, are MNHEY and SVGAGI. These data come from a study of vaccination effects on CD4 cells after COVID-19 (dated by TCRdb to 2021 to 2024). Regarding the study in general: Two doses of either the BNT162b2 or the mRNA-1273 mRNA SARS-CoV-2 vaccine were administered to participants. Pre-vaccine samples from a couple of convalescent patients were drawn 16 days and one week before the first dose, 142 and 148 days after COVID-19 diagnosis. SARS-CoV-2 spike-specific CD4+ TCR repertoires were compared before and after mRNA vaccination in COVID-19 convalescent patients and in infection-naive vaccine recipients. A total of approximately 9 COVID-19 convalescent patients and a handful of SARS-CoV-2-naive healthy vaccine recipients were included in the full study. Cultures from other donors in the study were sequenced using the Oncomine TCR Beta short-read assay on an Illumina iSeq 100. Here is what the overall study found, with its caveats: In convalescent patients, the post-vaccine spike-reactive repertoire was composed mainly of new vaccine-induced clones that were largely distinct from infection-induced clones. Only a small number of convalescent patients were included, and no early post-infection timepoints were available, which limited the study. Marked clonal contraction was observed in both infection-induced and vaccine-induced clones at late post-vaccination timepoints, consistent with waning T cell responses.

In the ViraFEST assay, PBMC were stimulated with viral peptide pools, and TCR sequencing was then used to find antigen-specific CD4+ T cell clonotypes based on their expansion. After around ten days of culture, CD4+ T cells were isolated with the EasySep CD4+ T cell isolation kit. Convalescent patients had PCR-confirmed SARS-CoV-2 infection between March and December 2020, before Alpha, Beta and Delta variants emerged in the United States. Around 2 million PBMC per well were cultured in IMDM with 5% human AB serum, around 9.1 IU/ml IL-2 and gentamicin, plus 10 ug/ml peptides. A peptide pool from HIV-1 Nef was used as the negative control culture condition. On days 3 and 7, half of the culture medium was replaced with fresh IL-2-containing medium. Unless otherwise noted, each peptide stimulation condition was cultured in triplicate wells. Using Ficoll-Paque Plus gradient centrifugation, PBMC were separated from whole blood and then either used fresh or cryopreserved at -140C. Genomic DNA was extracted from cultured CD4+ T cells with the QIAamp micro DNA kit.

The chain couples TRBV6-5 to TRBJ1-1; D gene: possibly TRBD1, on 6 matching bases. The sequencing used CD4+ T cells from PBMCs cultured with HIV peptides, collected before COVID-19 vaccination. The meaning of the sample's cell subset or site label: HIV-1 Nef peptide pool negative control/reference culture. The origin of this receptor is a human donor who had a prior SARS-CoV-2 infection. The nucleotide sequence is TGTGCCAGCAGTAGACAGGAGGGGACTGAAGCTTTCTTT. Its translation reads: CASSRQEGTEAFF.